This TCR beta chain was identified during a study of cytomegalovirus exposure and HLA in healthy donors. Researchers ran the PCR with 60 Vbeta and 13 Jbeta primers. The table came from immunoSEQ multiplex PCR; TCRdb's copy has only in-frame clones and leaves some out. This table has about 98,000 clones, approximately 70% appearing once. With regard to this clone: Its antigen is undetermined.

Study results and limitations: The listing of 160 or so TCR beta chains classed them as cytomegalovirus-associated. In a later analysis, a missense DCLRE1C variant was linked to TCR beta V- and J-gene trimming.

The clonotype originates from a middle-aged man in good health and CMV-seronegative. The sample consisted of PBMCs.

DNA for the CDR3: TGTGCCAGCAGCTTTGCTGTGACCGGGACAGGTAAAACTGAAGCTTTCTTT. Translating it yields CASSFAVTGTGKTEAFF. This chain connects TRBV5-4 to TRBJ1-1; 8 bases are shared with TRBD1. The CDR3 covers 17 residues. Germline loops: CDR1 SGHNT, CDR2 YYREEE (reference sequence). Trimming cost V 2 bases and J 5 bases; bases outside gene matches: 14.